These 17 T cell receptor beta chains came from one sample sequenced in a study of blood T cell repertoires in COVID-19. Assay: immunoSEQ multiplex PCR; the TCRdb copy retains only in-frame clones and omits some. The data show 110,000 or so clones, over 75% seen once. The specimen sequenced was peripheral blood. These TCRs come from a man aged 50 to 59 with acute or convalescent COVID-19.

The rearrangement uses TRBV10-2 and TRBJ2-2; D may be TRBD1 (5 bases). There are 14 residues in the CDR3. The germline V and J ends were trimmed by 5 bases and 3 bases, with 10 bases remaining between them. CDR1 is WSHSY, CDR2 SAAADI, per germline. CDR3 protein: CASSNGAYTGELFF. Here the CDR3 DNA reads TGCGCCAGCAGTAATGGGGCCTACACCGGGGAGCTGTTTTTT.

The V call is TRBV5-1, the J call TRBJ1-5, with D tentatively TRBD1 (5 bases). The CDR3 is made up of 14 amino acids. Per the germline V gene, CDR1 is SGHRS and CDR2 is YFSETQ. V lost 0 bases to trimming and J lost 3 bases, with 7 bases between them. The DNA for the CDR3 is TGCGCCAGCAGCTTGGAGGGGCTCAATCAGCCCCAGCATTTT. It translates to CASSLEGLNQPQHF. The variable domain in full, with the rest retrieved from reference TRBV5-1 and TRBJ1-5, is KAGVTQTPRYLIKTRGQQVTLSCSPISGHRSVSWYQQTPGQGLQFLFEYFSETQRNKGNFPGRFSGRQFSNSRSEMNVSTLELGDSALYLCASSLEGLNQPQHFGDGTRLSIL.

This clone was counted once. The chain uses TRBV7-3 and TRBJ2-5; 9 bases align to TRBD1. Germline CDR1 SGHTA, CDR2 FQGTGA. The CDR3 is made up of 14 amino acids. J was trimmed by 6 bases and V by 3 bases; bases with no gene match: 5. The CDR3 DNA reads as TGTGCCAGCAGCTTGGGGACAGGGTCCCAGACCCAGTACTTC. Its translation is CASSLGTGSQTQYF.

J is TRBJ1-1 and V is TRBV7-2; TRBD1 matches at 8 bases. The CDR3 has 12 amino acids. Germline-derived CDR1 and CDR2 are SGHTA and FQGNSA. V lost 3 bases, J lost 10 bases, and 4 bases stayed unmatched. The CDR3 is CASSFYDRGAFF. The CDR3 DNA reads as TGTGCCAGCAGCTTTTACGACAGGGGAGCTTTCTTT. Filled out from reference TRBV7-2 and TRBJ1-1, the complete variable domain reads GAGVSQSPSNKVTEKGKDVELRCDPISGHTALYWYRQSLGQGLEFLIYFQGNSAPDKSGLPSDRFSAERTGGSVSTLTIQRTQQEDSAVYLCASSFYDRGAFFGQGTRLTVV.

The genes are TRBV6-2 or TRBV6-3 and TRBJ2-6, with D possibly matching TRBD2 (5 bases). The CDR3 contains 15 residues. Per the germline V gene, CDR1 is MNHEY and CDR2 is SVGEGT. V lost 0 bases and J 4 bases, leaving 7 bases between the germline ends. As DNA, the CDR3 is TGTGCCAGCAGTTACTCCGGGGTCGGGGCCAACGTCCTGACTTTC. This encodes CASSYSGVGANVLTF.

The CDR3 spells CASSFGRQGANTIYF. The CDR3 DNA reads TGTGCCAGCAGTTTCGGTAGGCAGGGGGCGAACACCATATATTTT. This rearrangement joins TRBV28 to TRBJ1-3, with 8 bases aligning to TRBD1. With 3 bases clipped from V and 7 bases from J, the junction kept 8 bases outside the gene matches. This CDR3 is built from 15 residues. Germline V lookup: CDR1 MDHEN, CDR2 SYDVKM.

A note on this clone: Compared with germline, one end of the junction differs, possibly owing to a read error. The V gene is TRBV6-1, the J gene TRBJ2-1, with D possibly TRBD2 on 6 matching bases. From germline, CDR1 is MNHNS and CDR2 SASEGT. The CDR3 sequence is 12 residues long. The CDR3 loop reads CASGERTTRQFF. CDR3 DNA: TGTGCCAGCGGTGAGCGGACTACTCGGCAGTTCTTC.

The chain couples TRBV11-2 to TRBJ1-1, with TRBD1 as a possible D gene (5 bases). The CDR3 runs 14 residues. Trimming removed 2 bases from V and 0 bases from J, with 7 bases in between. CDR1 is SGHAT, CDR2 FQNNGV, per germline. For the CDR3, the DNA is TGTGCCAGCAGCTTATCAGGGATGAACACTGAAGCTTTCTTT. Its translation: CASSLSGMNTEAFF.

This clone has a handful of counts. The chain uses TRBV29-1 and TRBJ1-1, with D tentatively TRBD1 (5 bases). Trimming removed 3 bases at V and 3 bases at J, with 11 bases between. The germline V gene has CDR1 SQVTM and CDR2 ANQGSEA. The CDR3 runs to 13 residues. The CDR3 region is CSVEAGIHTEAFF. The CDR3 DNA reads TGCAGCGTTGAGGCAGGGATCCACACTGAAGCTTTCTTT.

The chain joins TRBV2 to TRBJ1-1; 11 bases line up with TRBD1. Trimming cost V 11 bases and J 1 base; bases outside gene matches: 3. From germline, CDR1 is SNHLY and CDR2 FYNNEI. The CDR3 spans 13 residues. The CDR3 nucleotides are TGTGCCGGACAGGGGGCCCCGAACACTGAAGCTTTCTTT. It specifies CAGQGAPNTEAFF. Full variable domain (missing parts from reference TRBV2 and TRBJ1-1): EPEVTQTPSHQVTQMGQEVILRCVPISNHLYFYWYRQILGQKVEFLVSFYNNEISEKSEIFDDQFSVERPDGSNFTLKIRSTKLEDSAMYFCAGQGAPNTEAFFGQGTRLTVV.

The rearrangement links TRBV21-1 to TRBJ2-7; the table's D call, TRBD2, was not checked against the DNA. TRBV21-1 is a known pseudogene. This CDR3 spans 15 amino acids. Written as DNA, the CDR3 is TGTGCCAGCCTTTCAGCGGGGGATCCCACCTACGAGCAGTACGTC. It specifies CASLSAGDPTYEQYV.

As DNA, the CDR3 is TGTGCCAGCAGGCCTCGGACAGAGGCCTATGGCTACACCTTC. Encoded protein: CASRPRTEAYGYTF. This chain joins TRBV28 and TRBJ1-2, with TRBD1 as a possible D gene (6 bases). The germline V gene has CDR1 MDHEN and CDR2 SYDVKM. Between the trimmed V and J ends, which lost 6 bases and 4 bases, there was a span of 15 bases. This CDR3 is built from 14 residues.

V is TRBV6-1 and J is TRBJ1-1; tentatively, D is TRBD1 (5 bases). Trimming took 1 base from V and 6 from J, leaving 9 bases between them. This CDR3 is 13 amino acids long. CDR1 and CDR2 (germline): MNHNS, SASEGT. The CDR3 sequence: CASSEVRVAEAFF. The CDR3 DNA reads as TGTGCCAGCAGTGAAGTCAGGGTCGCTGAAGCTTTCTTT.

This chain's CDR3 is CASSLGGGPNTGELFF. DNA of the CDR3: TGCGCCAGCAGCTTGGGAGGGGGACCGAACACCGGGGAGCTGTTTTTT. V and J are TRBV5-1 and TRBJ2-2, with TRBD1 as a possible D gene (6 bases). CDR1 is SGHRS and CDR2 is YFSETQ in the germline V gene. The CDR3 spans 16 residues. V gave up 0 bases and J gave up 0 bases, with 9 bases separating them.

This clone was counted a few times. CDR3 sequence: CASSIWRESGELFF. The CDR3 DNA reads as TGTGCCAGTAGTATCTGGAGGGAATCCGGGGAGCTGTTTTTT. V is TRBV19 and J is TRBJ2-2, with TRBD2 as a possible D gene (6 bases). In germline, CDR1 is LNHDA, CDR2 SQIVND (reference sequence). The V end was cut by 3 bases, the J end by 6 bases, with 11 bases between. The CDR3 runs to 14 residues.

This sequence joins TRBV30 and TRBJ2-2; D perhaps matches TRBD2 (5 bases). Germline CDR1 is GTSNPN and CDR2 is SVGIG (reference sequence). The V end lost 3 bases, the J end lost 3 bases, and 11 bases lay between the germline ends. The CDR3 runs 14 residues. CDR3 protein: CAWSRGTDTGELFF. The CDR3, as DNA: TGTGCCTGGAGCCGGGGAACCGACACCGGGGAGCTGTTTTTT.

The CDR3 sequence: CASSRRVNTGELFF. In nucleotides, the CDR3 is TGTGCCAGCAGCCGACGGGTGAACACCGGGGAGCTGTTTTTT. V and J are TRBV5-5 and TRBJ2-2; D not certain. CDR3 size: 14 residues. Trimming left V 4 bases short and J 1 base short, with 8 bases between. Germline loops: CDR1 SGHKS, CDR2 YYEKEE (reference sequence).